This T cell receptor beta chain was recovered during a study of untreated major depressive disorder. Study-level findings and limits: A comparatively small sample limits the generalizability of these findings.

Germline-derived CDR1 and CDR2 are MGHDK and SYGVNS. Unmatched junction bases numbered 1, after V lost 7 bases and J lost 1 base. CDR3 length: 13 residues. All participants were of European descent. Controls lacked current or lifetime mood disorder and scored 5 or less on depressive symptoms. Around 95% CD4+ purity was typical by flow cytometry. Comment on this clone: The antigen is not known.

The protocol was immunoSEQ multiplex PCR, while the TCRdb copy is restricted to in-frame clones and leaves out a portion. Altogether some 21,000 clones are present, roughly nine tenths being singletons, with the ten largest covering approximately 0.47%. What was sequenced was CD4+ T cells from PBMCs. This TCR came from a woman aged 40 to 50 in good health. The chain links TRBV25-1 to TRBJ2-3; 8 bases agree with TRBD1. The CDR3 coding sequence is TGTGCCAGCAAGGGACAGGGCACAGATACGCAGTATTTT. Its translation is CASKGQGTDTQYF.